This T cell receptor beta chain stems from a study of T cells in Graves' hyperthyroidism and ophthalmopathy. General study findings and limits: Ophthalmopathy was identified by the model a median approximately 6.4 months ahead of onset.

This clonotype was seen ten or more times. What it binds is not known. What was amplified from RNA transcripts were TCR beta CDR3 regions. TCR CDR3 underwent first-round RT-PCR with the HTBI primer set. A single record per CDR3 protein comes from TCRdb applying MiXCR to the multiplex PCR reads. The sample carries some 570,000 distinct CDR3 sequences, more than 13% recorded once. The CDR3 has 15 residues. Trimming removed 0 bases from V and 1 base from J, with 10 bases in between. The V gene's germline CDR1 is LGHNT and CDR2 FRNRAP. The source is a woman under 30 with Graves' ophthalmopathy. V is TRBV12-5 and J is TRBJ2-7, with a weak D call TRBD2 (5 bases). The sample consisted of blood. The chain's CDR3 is CASGLVLAPSYEQYF. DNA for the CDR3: TGTGCTAGTGGTTTGGTCTTAGCGCCTTCCTACGAGCAGTACTTC.